These 5 T cell receptor beta chains were all obtained from the same sample, sequenced in a study of blood T cell repertoires in COVID-19. Libraries were prepared by immunoSEQ multiplex PCR; TCRdb keeps only in-frame clonotypes and omits some of them. The sample contains more than 200,000 clones, about 91% of which appear only once. The sequenced sample was peripheral blood. These receptors all stem from a man older than 75 with acute or convalescent COVID-19.

The gene calls are TRBV19 and TRBJ2-7; 11 positions match TRBD1. This CDR3 comprises 15 residues. The V gene end was trimmed by 6 bases and the J gene end by 3 bases; junction bases not matched to a gene: 7. Germline CDR1 LNHDA, CDR2 SQIVND (reference sequence). CDR3 sequence: CASSLAGQGGYEQYF. CDR3 DNA: TGTGCCAGTAGCTTGGCGGGACAGGGGGGCTACGAGCAGTACTTC.

This rearrangement joins TRBV6-1 to TRBJ2-1; TRBD2 agrees at 9 bases. This CDR3 contains 15 residues. The V segment lost 4 bases and the J segment 7 bases; nucleotides outside the gene matches: 8. Germline CDR1 is MNHNS and CDR2 is SASEGT. CDR3 region: CASSAAGGHSNEQFF. In nucleotides, the CDR3 is TGTGCCAGCAGTGCAGCGGGAGGCCACTCAAATGAGCAGTTCTTC.

This clone has just a few counts. This rearrangement joins TRBV4-2 to TRBJ1-1, with 7 bases lining up with TRBD1. The ends lost 1 base at V and 0 bases at J; junction bases unmatched: 11. Germline V CDR1 and CDR2: LGHNA, YNFKEQ. The CDR3 sequence is 18 residues long. The CDR3 is CASSQAGTDPSMNTEAFF. The CDR3 nucleotides are TGTGCCAGCAGCCAAGCCGGGACAGATCCCTCCATGAACACTGAAGCTTTCTTT.

The chain combines TRBV15 with TRBJ2-3, with D perhaps matching TRBD2 (5 bases). With 3 bases removed from V and 1 base from J, the gap between germline ends came to 11 bases. This CDR3 is built from 15 residues. The germline gives CDR1 LNHNV, CDR2 YYDKDF (reference sequence). CDR3: CATSSPAERTDTQYF. The CDR3 DNA reads as TGTGCCACCAGCAGTCCAGCGGAGCGCACAGATACGCAGTATTTT.

The gene calls are TRBV2 and TRBJ1-1, with 7 bases aligning to TRBD1. This CDR3 has 14 amino acids. V shed 7 bases, J shed 1 base, and the junction held 6 bases outside the gene matches. Germline-derived CDR1 and CDR2 are SNHLY and FYNNEI. CDR3 sequence (DNA): TGTGCCAGCACCCGACAGGGTCCGAACACTGAAGCTTTCTTT. It codes for CASTRQGPNTEAFF.